The 15 T cell receptor beta chains below all came from one sample that was sequenced in a study of Ad26.COV2.S vaccination and SARS-CoV-2 variants. The data were produced by immunoSEQ multiplex PCR, yet TCRdb's version contains in-frame clones alone and is incomplete. The table records tens of thousands of clones, under 90% of them present only once. The material was peripheral blood, obtained after recovery from COVID-19. The receptor source for this set is a human donor who had recovered from COVID-19.

This chain connects TRBV20-1 to TRBJ1-3; D uncertain. Trimming shortened V by 5 bases and J by 7 bases, and 9 bases separated the two germline ends. The CDR3 extends over 11 amino acids. The germline gives CDR1 DFQATT, CDR2 SNEGSKA (reference sequence). CDR3 in DNA: TGCAGTGCTCGGTCGGGTAACACCATATATTTT. The encoded protein is CSARSGNTIYF.

On this clone: At the DNA level, this CDR3 is encoded by other sequences in the same sample as well. DNA of the CDR3: TGTGCCAGCAGTTTCTCAAATGAGCAGTTCTTC. This codes for CASSFSNEQFF. This chain joins TRBV12-3 or TRBV12-4 and TRBJ2-1, with D hard to call. Trimming shortened V by 3 bases and J by 7 bases, and 4 bases separated the two germline ends. The CDR3 runs to 11 residues.

This clone occurred a few times. The chain combines TRBV2 with TRBJ2-7; D is possibly TRBD2 (5 bases). The CDR3 length is 16 residues. Germline V CDR1 and CDR2: SNHLY, FYNNEI. Trimming removed 3 bases at V and 0 bases at J, with 15 bases between. DNA for the CDR3: TGTGCCAGCAGTGACCTTACTAGGCCGAGCTCCTACGAGCAGTACTTC. This sequence encodes CASSDLTRPSSYEQYF.

V gene TRBV5-8 combines with J gene TRBJ2-3; D unclear. The CDR3 is 15 residues long. Looked up from germline, CDR1 is SGHTS and CDR2 is YDEGEE. The V end lost 2 bases, the J end lost 1 base, and 11 bases lay between the germline ends. The CDR3 bases are TGTGCCAGCAGCTTCGAACACGCGGGCACAGATACGCAGTATTTT. Its protein product is CASSFEHAGTDTQYF.

This sequence joins TRBV5-6 and TRBJ1-2, with unresolved D. Germline CDR1 is SGHDT and CDR2 is YYEEEE. Between the trimmed V and J ends, which lost 4 bases and 5 bases, there was a span of 9 bases. This CDR3 comprises 12 residues. The CDR3 region is CASSPGKYGYTF. The CDR3 coding sequence is TGTGCCAGCAGCCCCGGGAAATATGGCTACACCTTC.

This sequence joins TRBV19 and TRBJ2-2; 7 bases agree with TRBD1. Germline V gene data show CDR1 as LNHDA and CDR2 as SQIVND (reference sequence). The CDR3 runs to 13 residues. V was pared by 10 bases and J by 6 bases, with 8 bases of the junction left unmatched. Written as DNA, the CDR3 is TGTGCCACCCGGACAGGTGGGGCCGGGGAGCTGTTTTTT. Protein product: CATRTGGAGELFF.

This clone was observed a handful of times. DNA for the CDR3: TGCGCCAGCAGCCAAGACTTAATAGCGACCAGCTACGAGCAGTACTTC. Amino acid sequence: CASSQDLIATSYEQYF. J is TRBJ2-7 and V is TRBV4-3, with D perhaps matching TRBD2 (5 bases). Deletions cut 0 bases from V and 3 bases from J, with 15 bases between. Germline V lookup: CDR1 LGHNA, CDR2 YSLEER. The CDR3 consists of 16 residues.

The J gene is TRBJ1-1, the V gene TRBV3-1 (or the pseudogene TRBV3-2), with TRBD1 matching over 9 bases. The CDR3 consists of 14 residues. J was trimmed by 2 bases and V by 7 bases; bases with no gene match: 5. Germline CDR1 is LGHDT and CDR2 is YNNKEL (reference sequence). The CDR3: CASMPGQGNTEAFF. The CDR3 coding sequence is TGTGCCAGCATGCCGGGACAGGGAAACACTGAAGCTTTCTTT.

This clone has a handful of counts. The chain couples TRBV29-1 to TRBJ1-4; 8 positions agree with TRBD1. This CDR3 contains 14 residues. Germline V CDR1 and CDR2: SQVTM, ANQGSEA. V gave up 5 bases and J gave up 5 bases; unmatched junction bases: 7. The CDR3 is CSVIDRGPNEKLFF. CDR3 in DNA: TGCAGCGTTATCGACAGGGGACCGAATGAAAAACTGTTTTTT.

The chain is built from TRBV5-4 and TRBJ1-5; D call uncertain. Looked up from germline, CDR1 is SGHNT and CDR2 is YYREEE (reference sequence). The CDR3 is 13 amino acids. Trimming stripped 2 bases from V and 2 bases from J, with 5 bases between. Here the CDR3 reads CASSFAGNQPQHF. The CDR3 region has the DNA TGTGCCAGCAGCTTCGCGGGCAATCAGCCCCAGCATTTT.

This clone was detected only a few times. The chain is built from TRBV7-9 and TRBJ1-2; D unresolved. The CDR3 runs 12 residues. Germline V lookup: CDR1 SEHNR, CDR2 FQNEAQ (reference sequence). V was pared by 5 bases and J by 8 bases, with 12 bases between. The CDR3 DNA reads TGTGCCAGCAGCCACCCGGATCTCGGCTACACCTTC. Protein: CASSHPDLGYTF.

CDR3 sequence (DNA): TGTGCCAGCAGCTTAGCGGGGGAAGGTGACGCTTTCTTT. Translated: CASSLAGEGDAFF. This chain uses TRBV7-9 with TRBJ1-1; maybe TRBD1 (5 bases). The germline V and J ends were trimmed by 0 bases and 11 bases, with 13 bases remaining between them. The CDR3 loop spans 13 amino acids. Germline V lookup: CDR1 SEHNR, CDR2 FQNEAQ (reference sequence).

The CDR3 DNA follows: TGTGCCAGCAGCTTGGGTGGAATACACACAGATACGCAGTATTTT. It translates to CASSLGGIHTDTQYF. The V and J genes are TRBV5-6 and TRBJ2-3, with D unresolved. Trimming took off 0 bases at V and 2 bases at J, with 10 bases between the two ends. CDR1 and CDR2 (germline): SGHDT, YYEEEE. This CDR3 spans 15 amino acids. The whole variable domain, remainder taken from reference TRBV5-6 and TRBJ2-3, is DAGVTQSPTHLIKTRGQQVTLRCSPKSGHDTVSWYQQALGQGPQFIFQYYEEEERQRGNFPDRFSGHQFPNYSSELNVNALLLGDSALYLCASSLGGIHTDTQYFGPGTRLTVL.

This chain links TRBV25-1 with TRBJ2-2; 10 bases match TRBD2. CDR1 is MGHDK and CDR2 is SYGVNS in the germline V gene. V shed 1 base, J shed 8 bases, and the junction held 1 base outside the gene matches. The CDR3 has 14 residues. The CDR3 loop reads CASSESLAGGELFF. Here the CDR3 DNA reads TGTGCCAGCAGTGAATCACTAGCGGGGGGGGAGCTGTTTTTT.

This clone was detected only once. V is TRBV3-1 (or the pseudogene TRBV3-2) and J is TRBJ2-7, with D possibly TRBD1 on 5 matching bases. The CDR3 covers 15 residues. The germline V and J ends were trimmed by 0 bases and 5 bases, with 14 bases remaining between them. Germline V gives CDR1 LGHDT, CDR2 YNNKEL (reference sequence). The CDR3 nucleotides are TGTGCCAGCAGCCAAGAGAGGCAGGGAAAGGACGAGCAGTACTTC. As protein: CASSQERQGKDEQYF.